One and the same sample provided the 14 T cell receptor beta chains below, sequenced in a study of vaccination effects on CD4 cells after COVID-19. These TCRs' antigens remain unknown. Measured with immunoSEQ multiplex PCR; TCRdb has only the in-frame clones, and not every one. The table shows tens of thousands of clones, with about 66% occurring only once. Pools of viral peptides were used by the ViraFEST assay to expand antigen-specific CD4+ T cells ahead of sequencing. Culturing for approximately 10 days preceded CD4+ T cell isolation. The vaccine given was either BNT162b2 or mRNA-1273, in two doses. The sample was CD4+ T cells from PBMCs cultured with SARS-CoV-2 spike peptides, taken after COVID-19 vaccination. The origin of the receptors is a human donor who received a COVID-19 vaccine.

The V and J genes are TRBV2 and TRBJ1-1; D is ambiguous. Trimming cost V 4 bases and J 1 base, with 10 bases left between them. The CDR3 sequence is 14 residues long. From germline, CDR1 is SNHLY and CDR2 FYNNEI. The CDR3 here is CASSAVDKNTEAFF. CDR3 bases: TGTGCCAGCAGTGCCGTCGACAAGAACACTGAAGCTTTCTTT.

The chain joins TRBV5-4 to TRBJ2-7; 7 nucleotides agree with TRBD1. V shed 1 base, J shed 1 base, and the junction held 11 bases outside the gene matches. This CDR3 comprises 17 residues. Germline lookup yields CDR1 SGHNT and CDR2 YYREEE (reference sequence). The CDR3 DNA reads TGTGCCAGCAGCTTGTTATACCGGGACAGCGGATCCTACGAGCAGTACTTC. It is translated as CASSLLYRDSGSYEQYF.

This chain connects TRBV2 to TRBJ2-3; TRBD2 matches 8 bases. The V and J ends lost 8 bases and 1 base, in that order; junction bases with no gene match: 17. Germline V gene sequence: CDR1 SNHLY, CDR2 FYNNEI. The CDR3 spans 18 residues. CDR3 amino acids: CASYRRGLAPGGTDTQYF. The CDR3, as DNA: TGTGCCAGCTATCGGCGAGGACTAGCCCCGGGGGGCACAGATACGCAGTATTTT.

This chain uses TRBV19 with TRBJ1-3; unclear D gene. The V and J ends lost 8 bases and 2 bases respectively, with 13 bases between them. Germline V gives CDR1 LNHDA, CDR2 SQIVND (reference sequence). The CDR3 covers 14 residues. In DNA, the CDR3 is TGTGCCAGTTCCCGGAGCGGCACTGGAAACACCATATATTTT. The encoded protein is CASSRSGTGNTIYF.

The chain employs TRBV2 and TRBJ2-7; the D gene is possibly TRBD1 (5 bases). Germline values: CDR1 SNHLY, CDR2 FYNNEI. The ends were cut back, 5 bases at V and 10 bases at J, with 18 bases in the middle. CDR3 length: 13 amino acids. The DNA of the CDR3 is TGTGCCAGCAGTTCGAATGGTCAGGGATATCAGTACTTC. This sequence encodes CASSSNGQGYQYF. Drawing the rest from reference TRBV2 and TRBJ2-7, the complete variable domain is EPEVTQTPSHQVTQMGQEVILRCVPISNHLYFYWYRQILGQKVEFLVSFYNNEISEKSEIFDDQFSVERPDGSNFTLKIRSTKLEDSAMYFCASSSNGQGYQYFGPGTRLTVT.

The chain carries TRBV4-2 and TRBJ2-1, with D possibly being TRBD2 (6 bases). The CDR3 length is 16 residues. Germline values: CDR1 LGHNA, CDR2 YNFKEQ. Trimming removed 0 bases at V and 7 bases at J, with 16 bases between. The CDR3 region has the DNA TGTGCCAGCAGCCAAGAGTCTCTAGCGCTTGTTAATGAGCAGTTCTTC. This translates into CASSQESLALVNEQFF.

Notes on this clone: The same CDR3 is also encoded by other DNA sequences in this sample. The chain uses TRBV20-1 and TRBJ2-7; D remains unclear. Per the germline V gene, CDR1 is DFQATT and CDR2 is SNEGSKA (reference sequence). Trimming removed 2 bases at V and 5 bases at J, with 7 bases between. The length of the CDR3 is 11 residues. The CDR3 sequence: CSARSGHEQYF. The CDR3, as DNA: TGCAGTGCTAGATCAGGCCACGAGCAGTACTTC.

This CDR3 is CASTPGVSYEQYF. The CDR3, as DNA: TGTGCCAGCACTCCGGGTGTCTCCTACGAGCAGTACTTC. V and J are TRBV6-5 and TRBJ2-7; D uncertain. CDR3 length: 13 residues. Trimming pared 7 bases from V and 0 bases from J, leaving 10 bases between. Germline V gene lookup returns CDR1 MNHEY and CDR2 SVGAGI.

The chain combines TRBV2 with TRBJ2-5; D call uncertain. V was cut by 6 bases and J by 5 bases, with 16 bases left in between. The germline gives CDR1 SNHLY, CDR2 FYNNEI. CDR3 length equals 14 residues. The CDR3 DNA reads as TGTGCCAGCAGACCCCTTTTAGATTTGGAGACCCAGTACTTC. As protein: CASRPLLDLETQYF.

The chain couples TRBV18 to TRBJ1-3, with a possible D match to TRBD1 (5 bases). Trimming took 4 bases from V and 0 from J, leaving 13 bases between them. This CDR3 spans 16 amino acids. Germline CDR1 KGHSH, CDR2 LQKENI. The CDR3 sequence is CASSRLYGTSGNTIYF. Written as DNA, the CDR3 is TGTGCCAGCTCACGGTTATACGGGACCTCTGGAAACACCATATATTTT.

This clone was seen a handful of times. The chain carries TRBV7-9 and TRBJ1-1, with 7 bases aligning to TRBD1. V lost 4 bases, J lost 1 base, and 6 bases stayed unmatched. Germline V lookup: CDR1 SEHNR, CDR2 FQNEAQ (reference sequence). The CDR3 runs to 15 residues. Here the CDR3 reads CASSSQTGRNTEAFF. CDR3 DNA sequence: TGTGCCAGCAGCTCCCAGACAGGGAGGAACACTGAAGCTTTCTTT.

The V call is TRBV6-5, the J call TRBJ2-5, with TRBD2 matching over 7 bases. The V segment lost 8 bases and the J segment 2 bases; nucleotides outside the gene matches: 8. CDR3 length equals 14 residues. Germline assignment: CDR1 MNHEY and CDR2 SVGAGI. The CDR3 reads CASSEGTIQETQYF. As DNA, the CDR3 is TGTGCCAGCTCCGAAGGGACTATTCAAGAGACCCAGTACTTC.

The rearrangement links TRBV7-2 to TRBJ1-3; maybe TRBD1 (6 bases). In germline, CDR1 is SGHTA, CDR2 FQGNSA. The CDR3 runs to 17 residues. Trimming left V 5 bases short and J 0 bases short, with 17 bases between. For the CDR3, the DNA is TGTGCCAGCAGCCAGGGGTGGGGGTCGAGCTCTGGAAACACCATATATTTT. Encoded protein: CASSQGWGSSSGNTIYF.

This clone was counted a single time. The chain links TRBV12-5 to TRBJ2-5, with 10 positions matching TRBD2. This CDR3 region has 14 residues. Germline V gene lookup returns CDR1 LGHNT and CDR2 FRNRAP. The trim removed 3 bases at V and 6 bases at J, leaving 4 bases unmatched. The CDR3 spells CASGFTSGMQTQYF. The CDR3 DNA reads as TGTGCTAGTGGTTTTACTAGCGGGATGCAGACCCAGTACTTC.